The present TCR beta chain was sequenced within a study of CD8 T cells in ankylosing spondylitis. A quantitative 5'-RACE method, one with molecular barcodes, was used to make TCR beta libraries. TCRdb re-analysed the 5' RACE reads in MiXCR, keeping a single row per CDR3 protein. The sample has about 130,000 distinct CDR3 sequences, around 7.9% seen once. Study-level findings and limits: Clones tied to disease were said to be significantly enriched in matched ankylosing spondylitis synovial fluid.

This clonotype has a count of ten or more. Its antigen remains unidentified. The TCR originated in a female donor with ankylosing spondylitis or in good health (not recorded which). The sequencing sample was made of blood, either unsorted or a sorted T cell fraction (not recorded which).

CDR3 in amino acids: CASSLFLGIQETQYF. The CDR3, as DNA: TGTGCCAGCAGCTTATTTCTCGGGATACAAGAGACCCAGTACTTC. The genes are TRBV11-1 and TRBJ2-5; tentative D call: TRBD2 (5 bases). Trimming cost V 2 bases and J 2 bases, with 12 bases left between them. Germline assignment: CDR1 SGHAT and CDR2 FQDESV (reference sequence). CDR3 size: 15 residues. Full variable domain (rest looked up from reference TRBV11-1 and TRBJ2-5): EAEVAQSPRYKITEKSQAVAFWCDPISGHATLYWYRQILGQGPELLVQFQDESVVDDSQLPKDRFSAERLKGVDSTLKIQPAELGDSAMYLCASSLFLGIQETQYFGPGTRLLVL.